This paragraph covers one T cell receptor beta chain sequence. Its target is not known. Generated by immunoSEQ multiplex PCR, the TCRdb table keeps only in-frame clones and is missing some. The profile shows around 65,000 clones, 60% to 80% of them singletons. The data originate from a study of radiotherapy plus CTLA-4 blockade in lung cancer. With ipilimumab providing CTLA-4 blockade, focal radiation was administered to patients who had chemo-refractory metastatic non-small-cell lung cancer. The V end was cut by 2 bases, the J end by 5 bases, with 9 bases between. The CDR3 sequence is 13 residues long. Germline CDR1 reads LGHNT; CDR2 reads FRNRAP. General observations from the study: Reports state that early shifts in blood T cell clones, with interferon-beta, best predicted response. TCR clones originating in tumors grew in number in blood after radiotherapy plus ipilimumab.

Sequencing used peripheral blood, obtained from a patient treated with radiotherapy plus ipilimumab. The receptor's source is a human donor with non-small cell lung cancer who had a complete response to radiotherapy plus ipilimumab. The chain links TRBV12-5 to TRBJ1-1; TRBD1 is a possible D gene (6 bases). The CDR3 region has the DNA TGTGCTAGTGGTTTGTGGGGGCCAACTGAAGCTTTCTTT. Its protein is CASGLWGPTEAFF.